A selection of T cell receptor beta chains follows, all from one sample in a study of blood T cell repertoires in COVID-19. Libraries were prepared by immunoSEQ multiplex PCR; TCRdb keeps only in-frame clonotypes and omits some of them. The sample carries some 80,000 clones, around three quarters recorded once. The sequencing sample was made of peripheral blood. The receptors here all came from an elderly woman with active or convalescent COVID-19. Each CDR3 is given without its conserved first and last residue. Some rows mark clone size as missing; the rest say once, few, many or name a class of expanded clone.

v_call | clone_size | cdr3_aa
TRBV6-5 | NA | ASKSSGVYGYT
TRBV7-3 | few | ASSTGGGTDTQY
TRBV6-6 | few | ATNPGGNTEAF
TRBV6-1 | many | ASSETGTGDTEAF
TRBV30 | NA | AWSWDRGSTDTQY
TRBV12-3/TRBV12-4 | NA | ASSLARGEDAF
TRBV7-2 | NA | ASSLNIVRETQY
TRBV3-1/TRBV3-2 | NA | ASSQRDSPSGNTIY
TRBV3-1/TRBV3-2 | NA | ASSQDWSGNNEQF
TRBV27 | NA | ASSPGLAGGSSTDTQY
TRBV4-3 | NA | ASSQDFASLGLVYGYT
TRBV19 | once | ASNRKPYGYT
TRBV6-5 | NA | ASRPTRSPNEKLF
TRBV6-6 | few | ASSPNSEAF
TRBV30 | NA | AWSTGTGATDTQY
TRBV10-3 | NA | ATSSPGVLDEQY
TRBV3-1/TRBV3-2 | NA | ASSPTQEAGANVLT
TRBV4-3 | NA | ASSQDPAGGLANEKLF
TRBV27 | once | ASSLRAGQAQNTIY
TRBV6-2/TRBV6-3 | NA | ASSYHGGGGTQY
TRBV7-9 | NA | ASSVGQGAVYNEQF
TRBV11-2 | NA | ASSLDRGVDEQF
TRBV6-5 | NA | ASSYQLNRVGYGYT
TRBV7-2 | NA | ASSLASGTNYGYT
TRBV30 | NA | AWTEGLGNQPQH
TRBV5-1 | once | ASSPRLAGVTDTQY
TRBV18 | NA | ASSPPRGTRREQY
TRBV7-2 | NA | ASSPVEGSNQPQH
TRBV28 | NA | ASNPSIGGQNSPLH
TRBV7-9 | NA | ASSSNSGTGSGGYT
TRBV28 | NA | ASSLGGVGYGYT
TRBV19 | NA | ASGQLMNTEAF
TRBV5-5 | NA | ASSLGPGTGEMDGYT
TRBV9 | NA | ASSVGDRVLHTEAF
TRBV4-2 | few | ASSQEPSGAVNEQF
TRBV10-3 | NA | AITARRDTEAF
TRBV2 | NA | ATLAGSSYNEQF
TRBV19 | NA | ASRPGLAKGEQY
TRBV11-1 | NA | ASSLEVAPSSYEQY
TRBV28 | NA | ASTSGGRYNQPQH
TRBV10-2 | NA | ASSDPGGSYEQY
TRBV6-6 | many | ASSRRTGAGETEAF
TRBV9 | NA | ASSVLGSSGNTIY
TRBV7-2 | once | ASSLAPQDTQY
TRBV6-6 | NA | ASSSAGGQSEQF
TRBV13 | NA | ASSLKGRDQPQH
TRBV7-2 | NA | ASSLESSYGYT
TRBV5-6 | NA | ASSLSPGLAVTLTYEQY
TRBV7-2 | NA | ASSLSGGKDTQY
TRBV6-2/TRBV6-3 | NA | ASSYGQTSNQPQH
TRBV3-1/TRBV3-2 | NA | ASSRRDSPLH
TRBV6-4 | NA | ASSGQGGRDEQF
TRBV5-1 | NA | ASSLGTGREKLF
TRBV6-5 | NA | ASSYSGGLSGNTIY
TRBV7-9 | NA | ASSSDSDYGYT
TRBV10-3 | once | AISESGQNQPQH